These 13 T cell receptor beta chains share one sample of origin, sequenced in a study of shared clonotypes between healthy human individuals. The method was immunoSEQ multiplex PCR; TCRdb's version includes in-frame clones alone and lacks a portion of them. The sample lists under 1 million clones; about 92% were seen once. CD45RO negativity and positive selection for CCR7 defined naive CD8 cells, a population that excluded terminally differentiated effector memory CD45RA+ cells. Sequencing was performed on naive CD8+ T cells sorted from blood. These receptors all stem from a man aged 30-40 years in good health.

The V gene is TRBV4-1, the J gene TRBJ1-5; maybe TRBD1 (5 bases). The CDR3 is made up of 16 amino acids. Germline-derived CDR1 and CDR2 are MGHRA and YSYEKL. The V end was cut by 1 base, the J end by 0 bases, with 10 bases between. CDR3 DNA sequence: TGCGCCAGCAGCCAAGGTCCGGGGGATAGCAATCAGCCCCAGCATTTT. Amino acids: CASSQGPGDSNQPQHF.

The chain carries TRBV27 and TRBJ2-7; no clear D. Germline V gene lookup returns CDR1 MNHEY and CDR2 SMNVEV (reference sequence). The CDR3 is 15 residues long. V lost 0 bases and J 3 bases, leaving 12 bases between the germline ends. The DNA of the CDR3 is TGTGCCAGCAGTTTATCCGGACGAGCCGGCTACGAGCAGTACTTC. Translating it yields CASSLSGRAGYEQYF.

The CDR3 reads CASRTTGGGNNQPQHF. The CDR3 bases are TGCGCCAGCAGGACGACAGGGGGCGGGAACAATCAGCCCCAGCATTTT. The rearrangement uses TRBV10-2 and TRBJ1-5; 10 bases match TRBD1. The CDR3 has 16 residues. After removal of 6 bases from V and 3 bases from J, the junction contained 8 bases not matched to a gene. The V gene's germline CDR1 is WSHSY and CDR2 SAAADI.

V is TRBV9 and J is TRBJ1-2; D gene uncertain. Trimming removed 1 base from V and 6 bases from J, with 10 bases in between. The CDR3 loop spans 13 amino acids. CDR1 is SGDLS, CDR2 YYNGEE, per germline. The DNA of the CDR3 is TGTGCCAGCAGCGTAAACAGTGAGGATGGCTACACCTTC. Translated: CASSVNSEDGYTF.

The chain combines TRBV7-8 with TRBJ2-7, with a possible D match to TRBD2 (6 bases). Deletions cut 5 bases from V and 5 bases from J, with 10 bases between. CDR3 length: 12 amino acids. The germline gives CDR1 SGHVS, CDR2 FQNEAQ. This chain's CDR3 is CASSPTRNEQYF. The CDR3 region has the DNA TGTGCCAGCAGCCCGACTAGAAACGAGCAGTACTTC.

J is TRBJ2-7 and V is TRBV6-1; D might be TRBD2 (6 bases). Germline V CDR1 and CDR2: MNHNS, SASEGT. CDR3 length: 11 residues. Deletions cut 10 bases from V and 7 bases from J, with 14 bases between. Here the CDR3 DNA reads TGTGCCACCTCGCAAGGAGGGGAGCAGTACTTC. It codes for CATSQGGEQYF.

This sequence joins TRBV27 and TRBJ2-3; possibly TRBD1 or TRBD2 for D (5 bases each). This CDR3 is 15 amino acids long. V lost 3 bases and J 0 bases, leaving 10 bases between the germline ends. CDR1 MNHEY and CDR2 SMNVEV come from the germline V gene (reference sequence). DNA of the CDR3: TGTGCCAGCAGTTTCGGGACGTTGAGCACAGATACGCAGTATTTT. Amino acid sequence: CASSFGTLSTDTQYF.

J is TRBJ1-5 and V is TRBV6-5; 7 nucleotides match TRBD1. The CDR3 consists of 13 residues. Germline V lookup: CDR1 MNHEY, CDR2 SVGAGI. V trimming: 6 bases; J trimming: 7 bases; junction bases outside the gene matches: 6. For the CDR3, the DNA is TGTGCCAGCAGGACAGGGTTGGGGCAGCCCCAGCATTTT. Translation: CASRTGLGQPQHF.

The CDR3 nucleotides read TGTGCCAGTACTCCGGGACAGGGTGTGAACACTGAAGCTTTCTTT. Protein: CASTPGQGVNTEAFF. The rearrangement links TRBV19 to TRBJ1-1; 9 positions match TRBD1. Per germline, CDR1 LNHDA and CDR2 SQIVND (reference sequence). V lost 7 bases to trimming and J lost 0 bases; unmatched junction nucleotides: 6. There are 15 residues in the CDR3.

The chain uses TRBV5-4 and TRBJ2-7; 9 nucleotides line up with TRBD2. Losses at the gene ends were 3 bases for V and 5 bases for J; bases not matched to a gene: 3. This CDR3 is built from 13 residues. CDR1 is SGHNT, CDR2 YYREEE, per germline (reference sequence). As DNA, the CDR3 is TGTGCCAGCAGCTCGGGACTAGCTAACGAGCAGTACTTC. It translates to CASSSGLANEQYF.

About this clone: Other DNA sequences of this sample code for an identical CDR3. The CDR3 protein is CASGDGYTF. The DNA of the CDR3 is TGTGCCAGTGGGGATGGCTACACCTTC. The rearrangement joins TRBV9 to TRBJ1-2; D uncertain. This CDR3 has 9 amino acids. V was clipped by 8 bases and J by 6 bases, with 5 bases between them. The germline CDR1 and CDR2 sequences are SGDLS and YYNGEE.

The chain employs TRBV7-9 and TRBJ2-7; 8 bases map to TRBD2. Trimming took 4 bases from V and 3 from J; bases not matched to a gene: 11. Germline V lookup: CDR1 SEHNR, CDR2 FQNEAQ (reference sequence). The CDR3 sequence is 16 residues long. The CDR3 sequence: CASSSFILREDYEQYF. CDR3 nucleotide sequence: TGTGCCAGCAGCTCGTTTATCTTGCGGGAGGACTACGAGCAGTACTTC.

V and J are TRBV5-4 and TRBJ1-2; the D gene is possibly TRBD1 (6 bases). Germline lookup yields CDR1 SGHNT and CDR2 YYREEE (reference sequence). The CDR3 spans 14 residues. V was cut by 4 bases and J by 5 bases, with 15 bases left in between. The CDR3 loop is CASSRQESFYGYTF. The CDR3 DNA follows: TGTGCCAGCAGCCGACAGGAGAGTTTTTATGGCTACACCTTC.